Here is one T cell receptor (beta chain) with its context. RNA transcripts served as the template for amplifying TCR beta CDR3 regions. During a first-round RT-PCR of the TCR CDR3, the HTBI primer set was used. TCRdb processed the multiplex PCR reads anew with MiXCR; each CDR3 protein has one entry. The data show 650,000 to 800,000 distinct CDR3 sequences, nearly 45% seen once. The entry originates in a study of T cells in Graves' hyperthyroidism and ophthalmopathy. Germline assignment: CDR1 MGHDK and CDR2 SYGVNS. Trimming took 6 bases from V and 2 from J, leaving 7 bases between them. The CDR3 has 12 residues.

This TCR came from an adult man with Graves' disease, either hyperthyroidism or ophthalmopathy (not recorded which). The V gene is TRBV25-1, the J gene TRBJ2-5; either TRBD1 or TRBD2 may supply D (5 bases each). The sample comprised peripheral blood or thyroid tissue (not recorded which). Written as DNA, the CDR3 is TGTGCCAGCAGGGGGGATCAAGAGACCCAGTACTTC. Translated: CASRGDQETQYF. Based on the CDR3 plus reference TRBV25-1 and TRBJ2-5, the full variable domain is EADIYQTPRYLVIGTGKKITLECSQTMGHDKMYWYQQDPGMELHLIHYSYGVNSTEKGDLSSESTVSRIRTEHFPLTLESARPSHTSQYLCASRGDQETQYFGPGTRLLVL.